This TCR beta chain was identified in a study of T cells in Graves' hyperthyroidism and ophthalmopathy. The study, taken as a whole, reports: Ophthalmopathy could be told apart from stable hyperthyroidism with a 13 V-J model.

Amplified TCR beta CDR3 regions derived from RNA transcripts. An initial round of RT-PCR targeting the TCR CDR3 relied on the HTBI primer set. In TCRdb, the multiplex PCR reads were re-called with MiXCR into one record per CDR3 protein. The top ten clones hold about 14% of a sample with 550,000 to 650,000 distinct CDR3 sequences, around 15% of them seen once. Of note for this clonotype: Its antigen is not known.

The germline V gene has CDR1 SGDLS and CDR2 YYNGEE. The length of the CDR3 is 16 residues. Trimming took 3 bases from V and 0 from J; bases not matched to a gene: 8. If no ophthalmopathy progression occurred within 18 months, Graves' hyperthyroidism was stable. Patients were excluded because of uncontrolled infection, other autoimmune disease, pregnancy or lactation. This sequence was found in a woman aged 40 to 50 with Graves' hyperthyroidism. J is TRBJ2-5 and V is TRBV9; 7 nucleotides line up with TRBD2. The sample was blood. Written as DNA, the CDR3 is TGTGCCAGCAGCGACGCTAGCGGAGCGTACCAAGAGACCCAGTACTTC. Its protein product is CASSDASGAYQETQYF.